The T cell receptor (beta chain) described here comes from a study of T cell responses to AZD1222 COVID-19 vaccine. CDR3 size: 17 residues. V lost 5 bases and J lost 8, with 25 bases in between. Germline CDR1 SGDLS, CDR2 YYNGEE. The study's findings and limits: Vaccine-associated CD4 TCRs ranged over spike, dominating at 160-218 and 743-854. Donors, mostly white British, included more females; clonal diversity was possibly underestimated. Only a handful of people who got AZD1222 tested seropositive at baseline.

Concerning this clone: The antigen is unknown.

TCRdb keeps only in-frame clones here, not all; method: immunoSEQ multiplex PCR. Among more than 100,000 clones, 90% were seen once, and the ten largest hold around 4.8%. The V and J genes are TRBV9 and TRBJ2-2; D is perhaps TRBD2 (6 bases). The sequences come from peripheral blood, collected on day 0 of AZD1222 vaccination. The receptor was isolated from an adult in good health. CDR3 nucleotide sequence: TGTGCCAGCAGTCCAGGCCCCCCGGGAGAACGGTTAGGGGAGCTGTTTTTT. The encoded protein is CASSPGPPGERLGELFF.